These T cell receptor beta chains were read from a single sample in a study of blood T cell repertoires in COVID-19. Sequencing was performed with immunoSEQ multiplex PCR; in TCRdb, only in-frame clones are kept and a portion is missing. The data show 14,000 to 15,000 clones, around 94% seen once. The sample taken for sequencing was peripheral blood. The receptors originated from a human donor with active COVID-19. The donor label of this sample is uncertain. Both conserved end residues are trimmed from each CDR3. Fields, in order: V gene, D gene, J gene, CDR3 protein. D genes are given only for firm matches.

>TRBV7-2|TRBD1|TRBJ1-3
ASSPRTGQSGNTIY
>TRBV7-2|TRBD1|TRBJ2-7
ASSLVVSDRAYEQY
>TRBV7-9|-|TRBJ2-1
ASSLGLVNEQF
>TRBV5-5|-|TRBJ1-3
ASSLEGNIGNTIY
>TRBV5-1|TRBD2|TRBJ2-1
ASSHIGLAGGSSYNEQF
>TRBV5-1|TRBD1|TRBJ1-1
ASSLKQGANTEAF
>TRBV10-3|TRBD2|TRBJ2-1
AISGRLADLYNEQF
>TRBV2|-|TRBJ1-6
ASSEDSSYNSPLH
>TRBV7-9|-|TRBJ2-5
ASTRPTGTQY
>TRBV23-1|-|TRBJ2-7
ASSPGSGEQY
>TRBV15|-|TRBJ2-7
ATSIEQVGEQY
>TRBV5-6|-|TRBJ1-1
ASSLGNRWDTEAF
>TRBV28|-|TRBJ2-1
ASSLYNEQF
>TRBV19|-|TRBJ2-7
ASSTVSGNEQY
>TRBV6-5|TRBD2|TRBJ2-7
ASRARLADEQY
>TRBV5-6|TRBD2|TRBJ2-7
ASSSRTSGSYEQY
>TRBV14|TRBD1|TRBJ1-6
ASSQDRDRYSPLH
>TRBV18|TRBD1|TRBJ2-6
ASSPPPQGYSGANVLT
>TRBV18|-|TRBJ2-1
ASSPTRGEYNEQF
>TRBV19|TRBD1|TRBJ1-1
ASQLGGTGNTEAF
>TRBV6-5|-|TRBJ1-2
ASRSGAGDYGYT
>TRBV29-1|TRBD2|TRBJ2-7
SVEASGKDEQY
>TRBV19|-|TRBJ2-1
ASGTLSSYNEQF
>TRBV10-3|TRBD1|TRBJ2-3
ATGGVTDTQY
>TRBV6-1|TRBD2|TRBJ2-1
ASSGGTAGAIYNEQF
>TRBV5-5|TRBD1|TRBJ2-7
ASSLAGTARTYEQY
>TRBV12-5|TRBD1|TRBJ2-7
ASGLGQGAYEQY
>TRBV18|-|TRBJ1-1
ASSPTQGNTEAF
>TRBV7-9|-|TRBJ1-1
ASSLLGVGGEAF
>TRBV12-5|-|TRBJ2-1
ASGYRRGNYNEQF
>TRBV7-2|TRBD2|TRBJ2-3
ASSLASGRTDTQY
>TRBV7-2|TRBD1|TRBJ1-1
ASSLDRVKAF
>TRBV6-5|-|TRBJ2-6
ASSPGTSGANVLT
>TRBV5-5|TRBD1|TRBJ1-5
ASSRSGTGGWQPQH
>TRBV5-8|-|TRBJ2-4
ASSLEGGTDRSPLY
>TRBV6-5|TRBD1|TRBJ2-7
ASSYRDRSPYEQY
>TRBV7-9|-|TRBJ1-6
ASSLGGGGNSPLH
>TRBV21-1|-|TRBJ2-7
ASSKGGGLAGVFRQEQY
>TRBV27|TRBD2|TRBJ2-1
ASSLWTSGRNEQF
>TRBV10-3|TRBD1|TRBJ1-6
AISEWDSSISPLH
>TRBV19|-|TRBJ1-4
ASTPVRGANEKLF
>TRBV3-1/TRBV3-2|TRBD1|TRBJ1-1
ASSPRDRGLNTEAF
>TRBV23-1|TRBD1|TRBJ2-5
ASSPGTDQETQY
>TRBV7-2|TRBD2|TRBJ2-6
ATRTSGLSGANVLT